This T cell receptor (beta chain) was sequenced during a study of blood T cell repertoires in COVID-19. Overall study: PBMCs, B-cell-depleted T cells, or T cells were the source of the cDNA or gDNA that made up the material.

As processed by the authors: For nucleated cells, counts were estimated from reference gene primer amplification. Measured with immunoSEQ multiplex PCR; TCRdb has only the in-frame clones, and not every one. That table is the source of V, J and clone size, and D and trimming were worked out from the DNA. Counted here are a few hundred thousand clones, under 90% occurring once; the ten biggest clones make up 3.1%. Germline CDR1 reads LNHNV; CDR2 reads YYDKDF (reference sequence). The CDR3 runs to 19 residues. V shed 1 base, J shed 0 bases, and the junction held 13 bases outside the gene matches. V gene TRBV15 combines with J gene TRBJ1-1, with 8 bases fitting TRBD1. This clonotype was obtained from a woman aged 18-29 years with acute or convalescent COVID-19. Sequenced input: peripheral blood. This chain's CDR3 is CATSRVKSGQVLMNTEAFF. CDR3 nucleotides: TGTGCCACCAGCAGAGTAAAATCGGGACAGGTACTTATGAACACTGAAGCTTTCTTT.